The 14 T cell receptor beta chains in this list originate from one sample, sequenced in a study of molecular identifiers for immune sequencing clone quantification. TCRdb reprocessed the PCR reads via MiXCR and lists one record per CDR3 protein. The sample includes hundreds of thousands of distinct CDR3 sequences, around 25% seen only once; the top ten take 0.78%. Specimen: naive CD8+ T cells from blood, with Jurkat cell RNA spiked in. The subset: FACS-sorted CD8+CD4-CCR7+CD45RA+ naive T cells. The receptors originated from a human donor in good health. Some libraries in this study had Jurkat cell RNA spiked in.

This clonotype was recorded only once. It may be a read error: a sequence one base away is much more abundant. This chain joins TRBV29-1 and TRBJ2-1; 11 nucleotides match TRBD2. The CDR3 covers 18 residues. The germline CDR1 and CDR2 sequences are SQVTM and ANQGSEA. The V segment lost 1 base and the J segment 2 bases; nucleotides outside the gene matches: 10. The CDR3 DNA sequence: TGCAGCGTTGAAGGACTAGCGGGAATAAGATCGACCTACAATGAGCAGTTCTTC. Protein sequence: CSVEGLAGIRSTYNEQFF.

This clonotype was seen only a few times. An end of the junction differs from the germline gene, which may be a read error. The chain carries TRBV28 and TRBJ1-4; D may be TRBD1 (5 bases). The CDR3 sequence is 14 residues long. CDR1 MDHEN and CDR2 SYDVKM come from the germline V gene. CDR3 residues: CANSFGQDNGKLFF. The CDR3 coding sequence is TGTGCCAACAGTTTCGGGCAGGACAATGGAAAACTGTTTTTT.

With respect to this clonotype: A clone one base away is much larger, so this may be a read error. V and J are TRBV12-5 and TRBJ2-5, with TRBD2 as a possible D gene (5 bases). Germline lookup yields CDR1 LGHNT and CDR2 FRNRAP. This CDR3 is 11 amino acids long. The V and J ends lost 7 bases and 5 bases respectively, with 8 bases between them. As DNA, the CDR3 is TGTGCTAGTGAGACGGGGGAGACCCAGTACTTC. Translated, it gives CASETGETQYF.

This chain joins TRBV7-8 and TRBJ2-5; either TRBD1 or TRBD2 may supply D (5 bases each). Trimming removed 1 base at V and 4 bases at J, with 10 bases between. The CDR3 covers 14 residues. Germline CDR1 is SGHVS and CDR2 is FQNEAQ. This chain's CDR3 is CASSLGGLGETQYF. The CDR3 DNA follows: TGTGCCAGCAGCTTAGGGGGGTTGGGAGAGACCCAGTACTTC.

Turning to this clonotype: One end of the junction does not line up with germline, which may come from a read error. The rearrangement joins TRBV4-3 to TRBJ2-5; 7 bases fit TRBD1. Germline V lookup: CDR1 LGHNA, CDR2 YSLEER. The length of the CDR3 is 18 residues. In DNA form, the CDR3 reads TGCGCCAGCAGCCAAGACACGTGGGCAGGGGGTTGGCAAGAGACCCGGTACTTC. Translated, it gives CASSQDTWAGGWQETRYF.

The V gene is TRBV27, the J gene TRBJ2-7, with unresolved D. Trimming pared 4 bases from V and 3 bases from J, leaving 10 bases between. The germline V gene encodes CDR1 MNHEY and CDR2 SMNVEV (reference sequence). This CDR3 has 13 amino acids. CDR3 loop: CASSYTPHYEQYF. CDR3 nucleotide sequence: TGTGCCAGCAGTTACACCCCCCACTACGAGCAGTACTTC.

This clonotype showed up just a few times. The CDR3 DNA is TGCGCCAGCAGCCGGGACAGGGCCTACCAACATACGCAGTATTTT. Its translation: CASSRDRAYQHTQYF. This rearrangement joins TRBV10-2 to TRBJ2-3; 9 bases fit TRBD1. Germline V gene sequence: CDR1 WSHSY, CDR2 SAAADI. The CDR3 is 15 residues long. V shed 6 bases, J shed 7 bases, and the junction held 11 bases outside the gene matches.

CDR3 sequence reads: CASRPGRAGAYNEQFF. In nucleotides, the CDR3 is TGTGCCAGCCGCCCTGGGAGAGCAGGGGCCTACAATGAGCAGTTCTTC. The chain carries TRBV3-1 and TRBJ2-1; D possibly corresponds to TRBD1 (6 bases). The CDR3 extends over 16 amino acids. The V end was cut by 8 bases, the J end by 2 bases, with 19 bases between. Germline V gene data show CDR1 as LGHDT and CDR2 as YNNKEL (reference sequence).

At least ten counts were recorded for this clonotype. The chain couples TRBV7-6 to TRBJ2-3; D remains ambiguous. The V gene lost 1 base and the J gene lost 8 bases, with 7 bases spanning the gap. The CDR3 contains 12 residues. Looked up from germline, CDR1 is SGHVS and CDR2 is FNYEAQ. CDR3 sequence (DNA): TGTGCCAGCAGCTTAGAGGGTAGTACGCAGTATTTT. This sequence encodes CASSLEGSTQYF.

Of note for this clonotype: It may be a read error: a sequence one base away is much more abundant. This sequence joins TRBV24-1 and TRBJ2-2; a weak D match, TRBD1 (5 bases). The germline gives CDR1 KGHDR, CDR2 SFDVKD. The V and J ends lost 5 bases and 4 bases respectively, with 13 bases between them. This CDR3 is built from 15 residues. CDR3 protein: CATSGGQLSTGELFF. CDR3 nucleotides: TGTGCCACCAGTGGAGGACAATTGAGCACCGGGGAGCTGTTTTTT.

Regarding this clonotype: Compared with germline, one end of the junction differs, possibly owing to a read error. This chain connects TRBV6-5 to TRBJ1-6; D is ambiguous. This CDR3 region has 14 residues. The germline CDR1 and CDR2 sequences are MNHEY and SVGAGI. CDR3 loop: CASSYSGSPSPLPF. The CDR3 DNA follows: TGTGCCAGCAGTTACTCAGGAAGCCCTTCCCCCCTCCCCTTT.

This chain uses TRBV20-1 with TRBJ2-1, with D hard to call. The germline V gene encodes CDR1 DFQATT and CDR2 SNEGSKA (reference sequence). V shed 0 bases and J shed 0 bases, with 18 bases lying between them. This CDR3 is 18 amino acids long. CDR3 sequence reads: CSARDISKSLSSYNEQFF. The CDR3 region has the DNA TGCAGTGCTAGAGATATATCCAAATCATTAAGCTCCTACAATGAGCAGTTCTTC.

Many counts were recorded for this clonotype. V gene TRBV28 combines with J gene TRBJ2-3; 7 nucleotides agree with TRBD1. The germline gives CDR1 MDHEN, CDR2 SYDVKM. The CDR3 runs to 14 residues. The trim removed 5 bases at V and 0 bases at J, leaving 2 bases unmatched. The CDR3 sequence is CASSRDSSTDTQYF. In DNA form, the CDR3 reads TGTGCCAGCAGTCGGGACAGCAGCACAGATACGCAGTATTTT. Drawing the rest from reference TRBV28 and TRBJ2-3, the complete variable domain is DVKVTQSSRYLVKRTGEKVFLECVQDMDHENMFWYRQDPGLGLRLIYFSYDVKMKEKGDIPEGYSVSREKKERFSLILESASTNQTSMYLCASSRDSSTDTQYFGPGTRLTVL.

This clonotype was recorded a few times. This chain joins TRBV10-3 and TRBJ2-7; D could derive from TRBD1 or TRBD2 (5 bases each). CDR3 size: 14 residues. In germline, CDR1 is ENHRY, CDR2 SYGVKD. V was clipped by 6 bases and J by 0 bases, with 12 bases between them. In DNA form, the CDR3 reads TGTGCCATCAGGGGGACGTCCAGCTCCTACGAGCAGTACTTC. It is translated as CAIRGTSSSYEQYF.